This T cell receptor beta chain is drawn from a study of shared clonotypes between healthy human individuals (dated by TCRdb to the early 2020s). General notes on the study: The cohort included three men and a couple of women between 18 and 49 years of age. To estimate repertoire size and how much clonotype sharing occurs between individuals, the study deeply sequenced the blood TCR repertoires of five healthy adults. Per donor, three plates each were used for CD4 naive and CD4 memory, two for CD8 naive, and one for CD8 memory. Libraries were prepared and TCR repertoires were sequenced by different laboratories using diverse techniques, in order to increase sequencing depth and limit assay-specific biases. Between about 0.94 and 10 billion PBMCs per donor were obtained by leukapheresis. Study-level results and caveats: Naive subsets generally had larger estimated clonotype richness than memory subsets did. Because the study included a small number of donors, the genetic and exposure-history diversity represented was limited. Sampling was restricted to blood, and TCR repertoires in tissues likely differ from the TCR repertoires found in blood. Rarefaction of sorted-subset datasets indicated incomplete sequencing despite the large sequencing depth. Pairwise subsampling indicated that sequencing depth was expected to affect the degree of clonotype sharing among donors. When a handful of donors were compared, the shared fraction of clonotypes was 5% to 6.5% for naive CD4, roughly 3.3% for naive CD8, 2.3% for memory CD4, and less than 0.45% for memory CD8. Compared with non-shared clonotypes, clonotypes shared by all four sorted-subset donors had higher generation probabilities.

Using the deep immunoSEQ assay, TCR CDR3 regions were amplified from genomic DNA by multiplex PCR. Genomic DNA extracted from each cell subset was distributed evenly over all wells of several immunoSEQ 96-well plates, and each plate served as one replicate. For sorted subsets, each replicate PCR was loaded with roughly 200 ng genomic DNA, equivalent to 25,000 to 30,000 T cell genomes. Purified libraries were measured with a Qubit 3.0 fluorometer, size-checked on a Bioanalyzer 2100, and measured again with the KAPA Library Quantification kit. Every immunoSEQ 96-well plate was sequenced on a separate single-read 150-cycle Illumina NextSeq 550 flow cell. The paper's data handling went like this. Because the immunoSEQ output included only junctional sequences and no quality scores, the filtering could not be the same as the filtering used for full-length reads. To assign V/J genes and CDR3, sequences were annotated using PyIR, a Python wrapper for IgBLAST v1.9, with IMGT germline references. Reads were removed for weak V/J assignments (E-value above 1e-6), missing CDR3, stop codons, out-of-frame junctions, or ambiguous translated residues. V3J clonotypes were defined by identical inferred V gene, J gene, and CDR3 amino acid sequence. Percentage overlap between repertoires was calculated by dividing the number of shared unique clonotypes by the size of the smaller repertoire. Repertoire richness was assessed with RTK rarefaction, the Chao1 estimator, and Recon v2.1 estimates of unobserved clonotypes. For all TCRbeta clonotypes obtained by the gDNA method from a few donors, generation probabilities were computed with OLGA. The immuneACCESS repertoire file appears here via TCRdb, limited to in-frame rearrangements. These files lack a portion of the clones; in checked studies, under half of the deficit traces to unresolved V genes, and the cause of the others is not known. The V and J calls and clone size come from that table; D and trimming were worked out from the DNA. The sample table records roughly 1 million clones; around 74% of these occur just once. The ten largest clones represent about 1.5% of the sample.

A remark on this clone: Its binding antigen is unknown. Base-call qualities are not available, and no considerably larger clone is one nucleotide away.

Healthy HIV-negative adults with no recently reported acute infections or vaccinations were included as donors. Every donor was a Caucasian adult residing in Nashville, Tennessee, USA. CD4+ T cells were enriched through magnetic negative selection, after which naive cells were positively selected on CD45RA and the remaining negative fraction served as the memory subset. Blood was obtained by leukapheresis, after which PBMCs were separated by Ficoll-Histopaque density gradient centrifugation and cryopreserved in liquid nitrogen vapor phase. Analytical flow cytometry was used to check the purity and quantity of each magnetically sorted T cell population. From each sorted fraction, genomic DNA was isolated and quantified by UV absorbance on a Nanodrop 2000c. For CDR1 and CDR2, the germline V gene lists MNHNS and SASEGT. Compared with germline, V lacks 2 bases and J lacks 6 bases; bases without a gene match: 7. There are 15 amino acids in the CDR3, from cysteine to phenylalanine inclusive. Kept here is only the CDR3 DNA, which spans 45 bases and is read in frame from base 1.

The rearrangement combines TRBV6-1 with TRBJ1-5; the junction holds 7 bases that match TRBD1. The sequence was obtained from a young man in good health. Sample: memory CD4+ T cells sorted from blood. The meaning of the sample's cell subset or site label: CD45RA-negative fraction. The DNA sequence follows: TGTGCCAGCAGTGAACTCCAGGGGGGCCGTCAGCCCCAGCATTTT. This encodes CASSELQGGRQPQHF.